These T cell receptor beta chains were read from a single sample in a study of cytomegalovirus exposure and HLA in healthy donors. Libraries were prepared by immunoSEQ multiplex PCR; TCRdb keeps only in-frame clonotypes and omits some of them. The data contain roughly 160,000 clones, around 76% of them singletons. Sequenced: PBMCs. These TCRs come from a man in his sixties in good health and CMV-seronegative. The conserved cysteine and the conserved F or W are not part of the CDR3 here. The D gene is left open where the match is weak. Where a row states a size, it is once, few, many or the class of an expanded clone; other rows omit it.

. | TRBV5-1 | TRBD2 | ASSRGTSGYTDTQY
. | TRBV29-1 | . | SVPGGFGGYT
. | TRBV7-3 | . | ASSAGVATNEKLF
. | TRBV7-3 | TRBD1 | ASSLSGTDSYEQY
once | TRBV27 | TRBD2 | ASSPPSGRARNEQF
. | TRBV4-3 | TRBD1 | ASSQDRQGGQPQH
. | TRBV2 | . | ASSGASWETQY
. | TRBV6-5 | TRBD1 | ASSYSVRTGIIAF
. | TRBV5-1 | TRBD2 | ASSLGTSGGSYNEQF
. | TRBV6-5 | . | ASSRMARGQETQY
. | TRBV5-1 | . | ASSPGLQTSTDTQY
few | TRBV6-6 | . | ASSYPQETQY
. | TRBV7-9 | TRBD2 | ASSPPGLAGGDTQY
. | TRBV5-1 | . | ASSSLPDIQGGYT
. | TRBV4-2 | TRBD1 | ASSQESAGGLNSPLH
once | TRBV5-1 | . | ASSLERVGVDTQY
. | TRBV11-3 | . | ASSPLPRGTQY
. | TRBV15 | TRBD1 | ATSQDRANSPLH
. | TRBV15 | TRBD1 | ATSRPTGTAVSGNTIY
. | TRBV7-2 | . | ASSLGVPGEQY
. | TRBV28 | . | ASRQGGGSYNEQF
. | TRBV5-1 | . | ASSGSRGMNTEAF
. | TRBV5-1 | TRBD1 | ASSLGDRATGQY
few | TRBV6-1 | . | ASSEAGGEAGELF
. | TRBV11-3 | . | ASSTGTGETQY
. | TRBV28 | TRBD1 | ASSRTGILSQPQH
. | TRBV18 | . | ASSAGTRTDTQY
. | TRBV25-1 | . | ASSEYMLGTDTQY
. | TRBV4-3 | . | ASSPGEGSGANVLT
once | TRBV19 | . | ASRKVERGNQPQH
. | TRBV14 | . | ASSHILGAHTGELF
once | TRBV11-2 | . | ASSLLGSSVGELF
. | TRBV20-1 | TRBD2 | SAGSGTRNF
. | TRBV4-2 | . | ASSQDGGRGPGELF
. | TRBV10-3 | TRBD1 | AIRRDRAGTEAF
. | TRBV19 | . | ASSLAASISYNEQF
. | TRBV29-1 | TRBD1 | SVQGQGNEQF
. | TRBV6-1 | TRBD2 | ASSSGGPGGELF
. | TRBV4-3 | . | ASSQDGGALNIQY
. | TRBV5-1 | . | ASSLDQGRYIQY
few | TRBV19 | TRBD2 | ASSIGGTSGRYEQY
. | TRBV19 | TRBD2 | ASSKQTSGREEQF
. | TRBV5-1 | TRBD2 | ASSLGGTSGRAGEQY
. | TRBV30 | . | AWSVQNTIY
. | TRBV9 | TRBD2 | ASSALLAGGSTDTQY
. | TRBV7-2 | . | ASSFARLVGVQY
. | TRBV6-6 | TRBD2 | ASSSRTSGSLGEQF
. | TRBV7-2 | TRBD1 | ASSKEPQTGSGEAF
. | TRBV9 | . | ASSVRPQVDEKLF
. | TRBV27 | . | ASSPLTRSPSTDTQY
. | TRBV19 | . | ASSIDSSSKNIQY
. | TRBV6-6 | . | ASTPTGASYEQY
. | TRBV19 | TRBD1 | ASSIRRTGSYEQY
. | TRBV6-1 | . | ALGGMANHEQF
. | TRBV29-1 | TRBD1 | SVIQGGDNQPQH
. | TRBV11-2 | . | ASSLAVPQNIQY
. | TRBV11-3 | TRBD2 | ASSRLAGGRDTQY
. | TRBV5-1 | TRBD1 | ASRTGGADTQY
. | TRBV7-2 | TRBD2 | ASSLVVSGGATDTQY